The present T cell receptor (beta chain) was sequenced within a study of cytomegalovirus exposure and HLA in healthy donors. The V end was cut by 6 bases, the J end by 3 bases, with 11 bases between. Germline V gene data show CDR1 as MNHNS and CDR2 as SASEGT. This CDR3 has 14 residues. The PCR contained 60 Vbeta and 13 Jbeta primers. TCRdb keeps only in-frame clones here, not all; method: immunoSEQ multiplex PCR. The sample includes 60,000 to 70,000 clones. The sample comprised PBMCs. The TCR originated in a boy aged 10-17 years in good health and CMV-seronegative. The V gene is TRBV6-1, the J gene TRBJ1-4; D remains unclear. The CDR3 sequence is CASRATQANEKLFF. The CDR3 DNA sequence: TGTGCCAGCAGGGCCACCCAGGCTAATGAAAAACTGTTTTTT.